What follows are 8 T cell receptor beta chains derived from one specimen sequenced in a study of blood T cell repertoires in COVID-19. The protocol was immunoSEQ multiplex PCR, while the TCRdb copy is restricted to in-frame clones and leaves out a portion. The sample holds 150,000 to 200,000 clones, 90% seen once. Specimen: peripheral blood. All receptors derive from a man aged 45-65 years with acute or convalescent COVID-19.

This chain connects TRBV12-3 or TRBV12-4 to TRBJ1-2; the D gene is possibly TRBD1 (5 bases). The CDR3 length is 13 residues. The V gene lost 5 bases and the J gene lost 4 bases, with 11 bases spanning the gap. The CDR3 DNA is TGTGCCAGCAGTCAGCAGGGCCTCTATGGCTACACCTTC. It encodes CASSQQGLYGYTF.

CDR3 bases: TGTGCCAGCAGTTACTACGATGCGGGAGGAGCCAAAAACATTCAGTACTTC. Translation: CASSYYDAGGAKNIQYF. The rearrangement joins TRBV6-2 or TRBV6-3 to TRBJ2-4; 8 bases are a match to TRBD2. Germline-derived CDR1 and CDR2 are MNHEY and SVGEGT. The CDR3 has 17 residues. V was clipped by 1 base and J by 0 bases; unmatched bases: 5.

This clone was counted once. The rearrangement uses TRBV5-1 and TRBJ1-1; D is undetermined. With 2 bases removed from V and 3 bases from J, the gap between germline ends came to 8 bases. The germline CDR1 and CDR2 sequences are SGHRS and YFSETQ. This CDR3 region has 13 residues. In nucleotides, the CDR3 is TGCGCCAGCAGCTTCATGGGCCACACTGAAGCTTTCTTT. This sequence encodes CASSFMGHTEAFF. Variable domain in full (rest from reference TRBV5-1 and TRBJ1-1): KAGVTQTPRYLIKTRGQQVTLSCSPISGHRSVSWYQQTPGQGLQFLFEYFSETQRNKGNFPGRFSGRQFSNSRSEMNVSTLELGDSALYLCASSFMGHTEAFFGQGTRLTVV.

The gene calls are TRBV18 and TRBJ2-7; D may be TRBD2 (6 bases). Per the germline V gene, CDR1 is KGHSH and CDR2 is LQKENI. The CDR3 spans 14 residues. V was clipped by 5 bases and J by 2 bases, with 13 bases between them. In nucleotides, the CDR3 is TGTGCCAGCTCAAATAGCGGATCCGCCTACGAGCAGTACTTC. Protein: CASSNSGSAYEQYF. Supplemented by reference TRBV18 and TRBJ2-7, the full variable domain reads NAGVMQNPRHLVRRRGQEARLRCSPMKGHSHVYWYRQLPEEGLKFMVYLQKENIIDESGMPKERFSAEFPKEGPSILRIQQVVRGDSAAYFCASSNSGSAYEQYFGPGTRLTVT.

The J gene is TRBJ1-2, the V gene TRBV5-1, with 7 bases matching TRBD1. J was trimmed by 2 bases and V by 4 bases; bases with no gene match: 5. The CDR3 totals 14 residues. The V gene's germline CDR1 is SGHRS and CDR2 YFSETQ. CDR3 amino acids: CASSMWDSNYGYTF. For the CDR3, the DNA is TGCGCCAGCAGCATGTGGGACAGCAACTATGGCTACACCTTC.

The J gene is TRBJ2-7, the V gene TRBV3-1 (or the pseudogene TRBV3-2); possibly TRBD2 for D (6 bases). The germline V and J ends were trimmed by 1 base and 6 bases, with 13 bases remaining between them. Per the germline V gene, CDR1 is LGHDT and CDR2 is YNNKEL (reference sequence). This CDR3 region has 14 residues. CDR3 in amino acids: CASSQALGTGEQYF. The CDR3, as DNA: TGTGCCAGCAGCCAAGCGCTTGGGACTGGCGAGCAGTACTTC.

The gene calls are TRBV12-3 or TRBV12-4 and TRBJ1-1, with D possibly being TRBD1 (5 bases). V was trimmed by 6 bases and J by 5 bases, leaving 13 bases between them. The CDR3 covers 13 residues. Written as DNA, the CDR3 is TGTGCCAGCAGGGACCAGGGTTGGACTGAAGCTTTCTTT. It codes for CASRDQGWTEAFF.

The chain uses TRBV7-3 and TRBJ2-5, with D perhaps matching TRBD2 (6 bases). This CDR3 has 14 amino acids. V was pared by 0 bases and J by 4 bases, with 9 bases between. Germline values: CDR1 SGHTA, CDR2 FQGTGA. This CDR3 is CASSLTSRGETQYF. Here the CDR3 DNA reads TGTGCCAGCAGCTTAACGTCGCGGGGAGAGACCCAGTACTTC.